Listed below are T cell receptor beta chains from one sample, sequenced in a study of control samples from healthy donors and cancer patients. Measured with immunoSEQ multiplex PCR; TCRdb has only the in-frame clones, and not every one. The sample shows roughly 190,000 clones, about nine tenths of them seen only once. Sequencing used blood. These receptor sequences come from a man between 25 and 39 years old in good health. The CDR3 runs from the conserved cysteine through the conserved F or W. The D gene is left open where the match is weak. Size is stated for part of the rows, as once, few or many counts, or as a class when the clone is expanded.

abundance	d_gene	v_gene	len	j_gene	CDR3aa	CDR3nt
once	NA	TRBV7-6	16	TRBJ2-2	CASKPGGPGRSGELFF	TGTGCCAGCAAACCCGGGGGGCCCGGGAGGAGCGGGGAGCTGTTTTTT
NA	TRBD2	TRBV6-2/TRBV6-3	19	TRBJ2-4	CASSYGTSGGRQGKNIQYF	TGTGCCAGCAGTTATGGGACTAGCGGGGGTCGTCAGGGCAAAAACATTCAGTACTTC
NA	NA	TRBV12-5	14	TRBJ1-3	CASGPARVRNTIYF	TGTGCTAGTGGTCCCGCACGGGTCCGAAACACCATATATTTT
NA	NA	TRBV12-3/TRBV12-4	13	TRBJ2-2	CASSRLDRPELFF	TGTGCCAGCAGTCGCCTTGACCGGCCCGAGCTGTTTTTT
NA	TRBD1	TRBV19	14	TRBJ1-5	CASSIGQDYQPQHF	TGTGCCAGTAGTATTGGACAGGATTATCAGCCCCAGCATTTT
NA	NA	TRBV19	15	TRBJ2-1	CASSPQGVSYNEQFF	TGTGCCAGTAGCCCGCAGGGTGTCTCCTACAATGAGCAGTTCTTC
NA	TRBD1	TRBV18	15	TRBJ1-5	CASSFTTGQDQPQHF	TGTGCCAGCTCATTTACGACAGGGCAAGATCAGCCCCAGCATTTT
NA	TRBD1	TRBV18	15	TRBJ2-7	CASSPPTGQAYEQYF	TGTGCCAGCTCACCACCTACGGGACAGGCCTACGAGCAGTACTTC
NA	TRBD1	TRBV6-5	14	TRBJ1-2	CAIRTGQGVYGYTF	TGTGCCATCCGAACGGGACAGGGCGTATATGGCTACACCTTC
few	TRBD1	TRBV10-2	13	TRBJ1-1	CASSVAGGTEAFF	TGCGCCAGCAGTGTAGCAGGGGGCACTGAAGCTTTCTTT
NA	NA	TRBV30	16	TRBJ2-7	CAWSGADWAYSYEQYF	TGTGCCTGGAGTGGGGCCGACTGGGCTTACTCCTACGAGCAGTACTTC
NA	TRBD1	TRBV29-1	14	TRBJ1-1	CSVGDRGQRTEAFF	TGCAGCGTTGGAGACAGGGGGCAAAGGACTGAAGCTTTCTTT